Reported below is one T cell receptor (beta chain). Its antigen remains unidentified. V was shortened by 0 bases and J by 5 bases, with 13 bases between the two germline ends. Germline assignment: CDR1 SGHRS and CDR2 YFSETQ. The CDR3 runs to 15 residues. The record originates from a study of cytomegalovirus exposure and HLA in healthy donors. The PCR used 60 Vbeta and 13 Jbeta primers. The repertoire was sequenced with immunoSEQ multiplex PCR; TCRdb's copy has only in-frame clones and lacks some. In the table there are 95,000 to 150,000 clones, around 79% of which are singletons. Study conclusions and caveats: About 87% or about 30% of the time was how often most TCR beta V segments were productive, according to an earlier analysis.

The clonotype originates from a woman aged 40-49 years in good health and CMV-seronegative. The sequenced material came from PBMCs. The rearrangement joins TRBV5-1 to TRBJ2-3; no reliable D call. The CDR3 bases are TGCGCCAGCAGCTTGGGTGTAGATTTTGGAGATACGCAGTATTTT. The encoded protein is CASSLGVDFGDTQYF.